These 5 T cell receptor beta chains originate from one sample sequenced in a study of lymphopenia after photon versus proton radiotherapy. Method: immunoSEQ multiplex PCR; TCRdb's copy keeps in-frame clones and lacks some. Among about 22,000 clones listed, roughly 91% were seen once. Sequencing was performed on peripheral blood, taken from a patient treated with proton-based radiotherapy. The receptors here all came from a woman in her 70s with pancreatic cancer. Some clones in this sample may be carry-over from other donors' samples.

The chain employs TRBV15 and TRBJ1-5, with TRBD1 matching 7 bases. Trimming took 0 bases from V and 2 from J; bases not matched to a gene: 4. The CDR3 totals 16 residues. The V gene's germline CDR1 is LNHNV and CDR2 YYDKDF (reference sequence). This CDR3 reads CATSRDRQGGNQPQHF. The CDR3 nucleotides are TGTGCCACCAGCAGAGACAGACAGGGAGGCAATCAGCCCCAGCATTTT.

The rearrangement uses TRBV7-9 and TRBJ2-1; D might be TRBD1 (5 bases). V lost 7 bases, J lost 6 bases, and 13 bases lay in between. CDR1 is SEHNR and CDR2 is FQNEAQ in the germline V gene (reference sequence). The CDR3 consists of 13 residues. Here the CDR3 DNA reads TGTGCCAGCAAAAGGGGCGCATCCAATGAGCAGTTCTTC. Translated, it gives CASKRGASNEQFF.

CDR3 in DNA: TGTGCCAGCAGGGCCGGGACCTACGAGCAGTACTTC. Translation: CASRAGTYEQYF. This sequence joins TRBV6-5 and TRBJ2-7; a weak D match, TRBD2 (5 bases). The V gene's germline CDR1 is MNHEY and CDR2 SVGAGI. Trimming removed 6 bases at V and 2 bases at J, with 8 bases between. This CDR3 comprises 12 residues.

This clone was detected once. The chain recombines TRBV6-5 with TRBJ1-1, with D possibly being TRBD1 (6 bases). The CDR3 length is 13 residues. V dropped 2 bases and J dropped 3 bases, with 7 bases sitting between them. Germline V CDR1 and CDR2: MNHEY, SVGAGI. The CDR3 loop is CASSYGQYTEAFF. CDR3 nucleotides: TGTGCCAGCAGTTACGGACAGTACACTGAAGCTTTCTTT.

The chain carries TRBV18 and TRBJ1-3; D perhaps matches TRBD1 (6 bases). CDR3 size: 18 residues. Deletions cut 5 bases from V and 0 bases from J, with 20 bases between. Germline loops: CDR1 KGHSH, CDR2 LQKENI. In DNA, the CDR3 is TGTGCCAGCTCATCTTTCGCGTCGCGGGGGCCCTCTGGAAACACCATATATTTT. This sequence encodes CASSSFASRGPSGNTIYF.